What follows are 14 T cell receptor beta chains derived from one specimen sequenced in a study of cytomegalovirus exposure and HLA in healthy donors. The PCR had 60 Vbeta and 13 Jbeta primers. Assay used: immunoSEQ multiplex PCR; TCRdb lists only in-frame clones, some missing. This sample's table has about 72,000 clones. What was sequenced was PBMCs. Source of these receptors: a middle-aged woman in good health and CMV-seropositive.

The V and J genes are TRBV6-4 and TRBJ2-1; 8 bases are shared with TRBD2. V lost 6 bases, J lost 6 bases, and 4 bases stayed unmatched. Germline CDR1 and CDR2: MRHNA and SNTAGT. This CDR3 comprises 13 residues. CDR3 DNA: TGTGCCAGCAGGACCGGGACTAGCAATGAGCAGTTCTTC. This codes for CASRTGTSNEQFF.

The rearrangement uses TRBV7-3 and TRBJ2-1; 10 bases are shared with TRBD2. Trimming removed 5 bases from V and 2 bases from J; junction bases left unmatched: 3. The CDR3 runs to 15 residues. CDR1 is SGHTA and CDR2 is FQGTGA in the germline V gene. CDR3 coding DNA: TGTGCCAGCAGCCCCGGGACTAGCGCCTACAATGAGCAGTTCTTC. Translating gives CASSPGTSAYNEQFF.

The CDR3 DNA reads as TGTGCCAGCAGCTTATATCCAGCGGGAGGACCCTACGAGCAGTACTTC. Encoded protein: CASSLYPAGGPYEQYF. This chain joins TRBV7-3 and TRBJ2-7, with TRBD2 identical over 9 bases. Germline V gene lookup returns CDR1 SGHTA and CDR2 FQGTGA. V shed 2 bases and J 2 bases; nucleotides not matched to a gene: 7. The CDR3 totals 16 residues.

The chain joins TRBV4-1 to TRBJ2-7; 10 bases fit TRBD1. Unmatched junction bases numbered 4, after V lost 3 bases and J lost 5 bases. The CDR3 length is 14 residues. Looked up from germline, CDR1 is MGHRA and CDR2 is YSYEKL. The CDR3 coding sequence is TGCGCCAGCAGCCATGGACAGGGGGTCGACGAGCAGTACTTC. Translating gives CASSHGQGVDEQYF.

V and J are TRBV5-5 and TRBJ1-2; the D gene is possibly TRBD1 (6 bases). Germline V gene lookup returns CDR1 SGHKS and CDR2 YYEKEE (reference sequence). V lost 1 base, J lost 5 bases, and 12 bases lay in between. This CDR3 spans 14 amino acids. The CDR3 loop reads CASSLRGGSYGYTF. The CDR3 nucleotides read TGTGCCAGCAGCTTGAGGGGGGGCTCGTATGGCTACACCTTC.

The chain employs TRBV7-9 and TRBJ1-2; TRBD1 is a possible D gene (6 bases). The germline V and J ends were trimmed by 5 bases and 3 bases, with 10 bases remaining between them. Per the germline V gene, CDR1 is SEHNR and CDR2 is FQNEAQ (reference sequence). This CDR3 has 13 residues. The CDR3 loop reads CASSRRQDYGYTF. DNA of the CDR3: TGTGCCAGCAGCCGCCGACAGGACTATGGCTACACCTTC. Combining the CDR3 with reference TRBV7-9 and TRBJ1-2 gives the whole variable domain DTGVSQNPRHKITKRGQNVTFRCDPISEHNRLYWYRQTLGQGPEFLTYFQNEAQLEKSRLLSDRFSAERPKGSFSTLEIQRTEQGDSAMYLCASSRRQDYGYTFGSGTRLTVV.

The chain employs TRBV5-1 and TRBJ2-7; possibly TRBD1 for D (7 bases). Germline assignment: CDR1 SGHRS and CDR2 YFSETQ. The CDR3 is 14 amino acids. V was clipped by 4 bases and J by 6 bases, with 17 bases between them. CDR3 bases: TGCGCCAGCAGCATCGGACAGGAGGGTCTCGAGCAGTACTTC. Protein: CASSIGQEGLEQYF.

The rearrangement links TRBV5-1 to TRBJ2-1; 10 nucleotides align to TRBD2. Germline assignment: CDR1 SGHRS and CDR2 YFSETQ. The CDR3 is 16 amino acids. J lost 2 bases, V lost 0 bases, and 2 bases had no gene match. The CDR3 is CASSLAGTSAYNEQFF. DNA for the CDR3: TGCGCCAGCAGCTTGGCCGGGACTAGCGCCTACAATGAGCAGTTCTTC.

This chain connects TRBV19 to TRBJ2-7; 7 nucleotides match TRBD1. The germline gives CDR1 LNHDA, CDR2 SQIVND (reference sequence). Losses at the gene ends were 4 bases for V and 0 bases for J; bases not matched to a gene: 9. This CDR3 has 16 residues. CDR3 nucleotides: TGTGCCAGTAGTACCGACAACAGGGGTTCCTCCTACGAGCAGTACTTC. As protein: CASSTDNRGSSYEQYF.

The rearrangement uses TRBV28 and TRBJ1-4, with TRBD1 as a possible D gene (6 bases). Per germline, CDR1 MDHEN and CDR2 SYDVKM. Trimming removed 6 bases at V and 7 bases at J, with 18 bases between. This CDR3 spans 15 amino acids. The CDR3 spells CASRPGGGQGEKLFF. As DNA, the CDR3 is TGTGCCAGCAGGCCGGGGGGGGGCCAGGGTGAAAAACTGTTTTTT.

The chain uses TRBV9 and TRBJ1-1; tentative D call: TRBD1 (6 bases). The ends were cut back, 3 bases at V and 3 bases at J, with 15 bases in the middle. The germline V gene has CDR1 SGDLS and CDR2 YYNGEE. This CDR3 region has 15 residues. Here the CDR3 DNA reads TGTGCCAGCAGCGCACAGGGTGATGAGTACACTGAAGCTTTCTTT. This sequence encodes CASSAQGDEYTEAFF. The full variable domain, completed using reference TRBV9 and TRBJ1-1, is DSGVTQTPKHLITATGQRVTLRCSPRSGDLSVYWYQQSLDQGLQFLIQYYNGEERAKGNILERFSAQQFPDLHSELNLSSLELGDSALYFCASSAQGDEYTEAFFGQGTRLTVV.

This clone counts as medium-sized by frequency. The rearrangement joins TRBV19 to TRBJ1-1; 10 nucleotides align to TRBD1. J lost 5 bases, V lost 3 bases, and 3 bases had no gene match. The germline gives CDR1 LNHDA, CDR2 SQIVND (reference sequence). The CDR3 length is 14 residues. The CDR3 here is CASSIGTGVTEAFF. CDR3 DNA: TGTGCCAGTAGTATCGGGACAGGGGTGACTGAAGCTTTCTTT.

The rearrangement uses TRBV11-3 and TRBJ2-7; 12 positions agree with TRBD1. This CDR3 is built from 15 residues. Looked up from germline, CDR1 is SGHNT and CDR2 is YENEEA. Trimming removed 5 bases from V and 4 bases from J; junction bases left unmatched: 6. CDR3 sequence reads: CASSPPGQGAYEQYF. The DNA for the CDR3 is TGTGCCAGCAGCCCGCCGGGACAGGGGGCTTACGAGCAGTACTTC.

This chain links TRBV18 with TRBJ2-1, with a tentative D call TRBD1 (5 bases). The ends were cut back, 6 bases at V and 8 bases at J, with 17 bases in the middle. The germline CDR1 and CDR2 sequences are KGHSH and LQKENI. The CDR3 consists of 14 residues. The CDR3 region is CASSQSLQAHEQFF. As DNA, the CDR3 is TGTGCCAGCTCTCAATCTTTACAGGCCCATGAGCAGTTCTTC.